Listed below are T cell receptor beta chains from one sample, sequenced in a study of post-analysis software for immune sequencing data. TCRdb processed the PCR reads anew with MiXCR; each CDR3 protein has one entry. The sample lists around 710,000 distinct CDR3 sequences; 46% were seen once. Sequenced sample: blood. Source of these receptors: a girl aged 10-17 years with multiple sclerosis. The CDR3 runs from the conserved cysteine through the conserved F or W. Fields, in order: V gene, J gene, CDR3 protein.

>TRBV29-1|TRBJ2-3
CSVELGARGTDTQYF
>TRBV2|TRBJ1-5
CASRGSQGQGVQPQHF
>TRBV5-5|TRBJ2-4
CASSVYGQGVKNIQYF
>TRBV6-2/TRBV6-3|TRBJ2-1
CVSKPGLAGDEQFF
>TRBV11-2|TRBJ2-4
CASSLEGGAVAKNIQYF
>TRBV4-2|TRBJ2-7
CASSQAGGRYEQYF
>TRBV2|TRBJ1-5
CASSAPEGNQPQHF
>TRBV4-2|TRBJ1-2
CASSQGPGGGSYGYTF
>TRBV29-1|TRBJ1-2
CSVRGQRLDYTF
>TRBV6-1|TRBJ2-7
CASSLKAVNYEQYF
>TRBV5-1|TRBJ2-7
CASSFGSGNYEQYF
>TRBV6-5|.
CASSYSATGGWGETQYF
>TRBV5-6|TRBJ2-4
CAGSSRGLGGGLAKNIQYF
>TRBV15|TRBJ2-1
CATSHGSGRWYEQFF